A selection of T cell receptor beta chains follows, all from one sample in a study of early T cells in non-severe SARS-CoV-2 infection. TCRdb processed the 5' RACE reads anew with MiXCR; each CDR3 protein has one entry. Here the sample spans tens of thousands of distinct CDR3 sequences, 3.5% to 5.5% being singletons. The sample here was whole blood, taken at baseline. The receptors stem from an adult who was a healthcare worker with PCR-confirmed SARS-CoV-2 infection or an uninfected control (not recorded which). Each CDR3 is given without its conserved first and last residue. The order of the fields is V gene, CDR3 protein.

TRBV9	ASSVGVGATDTQY
TRBV10-3	AIKRLSTDTQY
TRBV18	ASSLNYEQY
TRBV20-1	SAPDRGPGYT
TRBV9	ASSAGPGTGGAPLH
TRBV2	ASRRLEEGTDTQY
TRBV5-5	ASSLVYEQY
TRBV12-3/TRBV12-4	ATRGDTQY
TRBV7-2	ASSPIAGGPGETQY
TRBV20-1	SGWRNEQF
TRBV7-6	ASSRSSGPVPNQPQH
TRBV5-1	ASSEIGGEQY
TRBV27	ASSSAGGDGGYT
TRBV12-3/TRBV12-4	ASSPRDGVF
TRBV5-5	ASSLLGGLGNTEAF
TRBV19	ASSIDRGWRGNQPQH